This passage covers 8 T cell receptor beta chains from one sample sequenced in a study of blood T cell repertoires in COVID-19. Profiling relied on immunoSEQ multiplex PCR, and the TCRdb table lists in-frame clones only, not all of them. The sample yields roughly 300,000 clones, roughly 83% seen once. Material: peripheral blood. All receptors come from a woman in her 50s with acute or convalescent COVID-19.

This chain links TRBV27 with TRBJ2-1; 9 positions agree with TRBD2. CDR3 length equals 17 residues. Germline V gene sequence: CDR1 MNHEY, CDR2 SMNVEV (reference sequence). Trimming took 3 bases from V and 10 from J; bases not matched to a gene: 16. This CDR3 reads CASSFISRTSARLEQFF. The CDR3 DNA reads as TGTGCCAGCAGTTTTATTTCCCGGACTAGCGCTAGGTTAGAGCAGTTCTTC.

The rearrangement links TRBV7-2 to TRBJ2-2, with TRBD2 matching 8 bases. CDR1 and CDR2 (germline): SGHTA, FQGNSA. With V trimmed by 2 bases and J by 10 bases, 9 bases remained unmatched. This CDR3 is built from 15 residues. DNA for the CDR3: TGTGCCAGCAGCTTAACTTCAGCGGGAGTTTTGGAGCTGTTTTTT. Protein product: CASSLTSAGVLELFF.

V gene TRBV2 combines with J gene TRBJ1-1; no clear D. The CDR3 totals 14 residues. Germline V gives CDR1 SNHLY, CDR2 FYNNEI. V shed 1 base and J shed 7 bases, with 13 bases lying between them. The CDR3 reads CASSEVRWQIEAFF. The DNA of the CDR3 is TGTGCCAGCAGTGAAGTGCGGTGGCAGATTGAAGCTTTCTTT.

Turning to this clone: At one end, the junction sequence differs from germline, possibly due to a read error. The gene calls are TRBV5-6 and TRBJ1-2; a weak D match, TRBD1 (5 bases). The CDR3 sequence is 14 residues long. CDR1 SGHDT and CDR2 YYEEEE come from the germline V gene. The DNA of the CDR3 is TGTGCCAGCAGCCACCCTGGGGGGTTCTATAGCTACACCTTC. Translated, it gives CASSHPGGFYSYTF. Looking up the rest from reference TRBV5-6 and TRBJ1-2 gives the full variable domain: DAGVTQSPTHLIKTRGQQVTLRCSPKSGHDTVSWYQQALGQGPQFIFQYYEEEERQRGNFPDRFSGHQFPNYSSELNVNALLLGDSALYLCASSHPGGFYSYTFGSGTRLTVV.

The chain employs TRBV7-9 and TRBJ1-2; 8 bases map to TRBD1. V lost 5 bases, J lost 7 bases, and 15 bases stayed unmatched. This CDR3 comprises 16 residues. Germline lookup yields CDR1 SEHNR and CDR2 FQNEAQ (reference sequence). CDR3 DNA sequence: TGTGCCAGCAGCCCCCAGGGCGACAGGGGTTTTTTTGGCTACACCTTC. This encodes CASSPQGDRGFFGYTF.

Only one count was recorded for this clone. V usage is TRBV5-1 and J usage is TRBJ2-6; 7 positions agree with TRBD2. V dropped 1 base and J dropped 3; count of bases not matched to a gene: 10. Germline V gene lookup returns CDR1 SGHRS and CDR2 YFSETQ. There are 18 residues in the CDR3. CDR3 DNA sequence: TGCGCCAGCAGCTTGAGGGAGGGCCCTCAGTATGGGGCCAACGTCCTGACTTTC. It codes for CASSLREGPQYGANVLTF.

This chain connects TRBV28 to TRBJ2-5; perhaps TRBD2 as D (6 bases). This CDR3 is 15 amino acids long. Germline CDR1 MDHEN, CDR2 SYDVKM. Trimming took 2 bases from V and 1 from J, leaving 11 bases between them. The CDR3 loop is CASSLSGGTQETQYF. In DNA form, the CDR3 reads TGTGCCAGCAGTTTAAGTGGCGGGACCCAAGAGACCCAGTACTTC.

This sequence joins TRBV3-1 (or the pseudogene TRBV3-2) and TRBJ1-3; no definite D call. V was pared by 1 base and J by 1 base, with 11 bases between. Looked up from germline, CDR1 is LGHDT and CDR2 is YNNKEL (reference sequence). The CDR3 loop spans 16 amino acids. The CDR3 DNA follows: TGTGCCAGCAGCCAAGTTGTCAGTTGGTCTGGAAACACCATATATTTT. Translating gives CASSQVVSWSGNTIYF.